This T cell receptor beta chain was recovered during a study of blood T cell repertoires in COVID-19. Study summary: COVID-19 samples collected from the United States, Italy and Spain covered acute and convalescent phases. Sources were T cells, B-cell-depleted T cells, or PBMCs; the material itself was cDNA or gDNA.

With V trimmed by 6 bases and J by 9 bases, 11 bases remained unmatched. The CDR3 is made up of 14 amino acids. Germline values: CDR1 WSHSY, CDR2 SAAADI. In the source study's methods: Estimation of nucleated cell counts relied on the amplification of reference gene primers. Method: immunoSEQ multiplex PCR; TCRdb's copy keeps in-frame clones and lacks some. V, J and clone size were drawn from that table, and D and trimming were deduced from the DNA. The data show fewer than 150,000 clones, with around 73% seen just once and 11% held by the top ten. Sequencing used peripheral blood. This receptor was obtained from a man aged 60 to 75 who had recovered from COVID-19. The J gene is TRBJ2-7, the V gene TRBV10-2; 10 bases are a match to TRBD2. The CDR3 region is CASRPGTSANRQYF. CDR3 nucleotides: TGCGCCAGCAGACCCGGGACTAGCGCAAACCGGCAGTACTTC.